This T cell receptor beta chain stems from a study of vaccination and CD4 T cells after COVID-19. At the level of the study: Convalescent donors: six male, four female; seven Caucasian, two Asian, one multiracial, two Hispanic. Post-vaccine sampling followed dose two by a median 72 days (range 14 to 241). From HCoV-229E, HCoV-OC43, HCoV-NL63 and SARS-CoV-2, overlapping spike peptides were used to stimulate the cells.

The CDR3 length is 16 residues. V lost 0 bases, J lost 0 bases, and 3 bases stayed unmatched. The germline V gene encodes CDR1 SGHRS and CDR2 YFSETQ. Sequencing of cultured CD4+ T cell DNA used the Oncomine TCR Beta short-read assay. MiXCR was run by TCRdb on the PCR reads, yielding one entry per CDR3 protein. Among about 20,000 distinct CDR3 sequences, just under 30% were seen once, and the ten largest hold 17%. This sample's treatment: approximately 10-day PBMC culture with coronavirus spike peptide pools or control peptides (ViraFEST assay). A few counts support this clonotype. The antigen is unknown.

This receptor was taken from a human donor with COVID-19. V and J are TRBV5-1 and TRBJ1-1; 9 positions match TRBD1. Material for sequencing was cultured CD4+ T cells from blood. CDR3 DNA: TGCGCCAGCAGCTTGGGGACAGGGGTTATGAACACTGAAGCTTTCTTT. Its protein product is CASSLGTGVMNTEAFF.